This entry lists 3 T cell receptor beta chains sequenced from one sample in a study of blood T cell repertoires in COVID-19. Some clones are missing from TCRdb's copy, which holds only in-frame ones; the method was immunoSEQ multiplex PCR. Among approximately 200,000 clones listed, 86% were seen once. The sequenced sample was PBMCs or T cells enriched from blood (not recorded which). These receptors came from a woman younger than 45 who had recovered from COVID-19.

The V gene is TRBV27, the J gene TRBJ2-3, with TRBD2 as a possible D gene (6 bases). Germline-derived CDR1 and CDR2 are MNHEY and SMNVEV (reference sequence). V lost 3 bases and J 4 bases, leaving 26 bases between the germline ends. The CDR3 totals 19 residues. In DNA form, the CDR3 reads TGTGCCAGCAGTTTCAGGTTTACACTAGCCAACTTGGGCCCAGATACGCAGTATTTT. Translation gives CASSFRFTLANLGPDTQYF.

The CDR3 loop is CASSIVSFGTGPENEQFF. The DNA for the CDR3 is TGTGCCAGTAGTATAGTATCTTTCGGGACAGGGCCTGAAAATGAGCAGTTCTTC. J is TRBJ2-1 and V is TRBV19; TRBD1 aligns across 9 bases. Trimming took 1 base from V and 7 from J; bases not matched to a gene: 14. The CDR3 contains 18 residues. Looked up from germline, CDR1 is LNHDA and CDR2 is SQIVND (reference sequence).

This sequence joins TRBV11-3 and TRBJ1-1; maybe TRBD1 (6 bases). From germline, CDR1 is SGHNT and CDR2 YENEEA. The V end was cut by 2 bases, the J end by 10 bases, with 14 bases between. The CDR3 covers 13 residues. The CDR3 loop reads CASSLTSRGRAFF. The CDR3, as DNA: TGTGCCAGCAGCTTAACTTCGAGGGGGAGAGCTTTCTTT.